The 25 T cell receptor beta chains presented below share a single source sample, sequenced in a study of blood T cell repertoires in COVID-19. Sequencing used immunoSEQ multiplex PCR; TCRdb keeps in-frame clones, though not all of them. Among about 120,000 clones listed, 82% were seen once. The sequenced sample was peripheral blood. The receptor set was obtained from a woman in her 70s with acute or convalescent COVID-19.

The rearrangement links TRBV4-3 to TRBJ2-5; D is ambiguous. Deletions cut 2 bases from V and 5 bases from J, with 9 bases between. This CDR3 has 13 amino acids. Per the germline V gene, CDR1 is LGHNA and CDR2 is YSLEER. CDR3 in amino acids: CASSQHPGETQYF. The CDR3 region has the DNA TGCGCCAGCAGCCAACACCCCGGTGAGACCCAGTACTTC.

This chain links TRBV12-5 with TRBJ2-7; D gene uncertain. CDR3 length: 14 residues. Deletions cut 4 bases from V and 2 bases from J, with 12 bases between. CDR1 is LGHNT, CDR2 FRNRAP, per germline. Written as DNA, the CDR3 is TGTGCTAGTGGTTCCTCCGTCGGTGCCTACGAGCAGTACTTC. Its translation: CASGSSVGAYEQYF. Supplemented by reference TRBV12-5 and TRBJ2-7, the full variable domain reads DARVTQTPRHKVTEMGQEVTMRCQPILGHNTVFWYRQTMMQGLELLAYFRNRAPLDDSGMPKDRFSAEMPDATLATLKIQPSEPRDSAVYFCASGSSVGAYEQYFGPGTRLTVT.

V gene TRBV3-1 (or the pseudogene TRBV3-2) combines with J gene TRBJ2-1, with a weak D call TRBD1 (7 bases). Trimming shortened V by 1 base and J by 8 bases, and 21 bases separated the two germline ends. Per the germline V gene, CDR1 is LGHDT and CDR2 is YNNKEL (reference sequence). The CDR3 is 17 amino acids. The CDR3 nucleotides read TGTGCCAGCAGCCAAGTCCTTTGGGGGGCCCAGGGGGATGAGCAGTTCTTC. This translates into CASSQVLWGAQGDEQFF.

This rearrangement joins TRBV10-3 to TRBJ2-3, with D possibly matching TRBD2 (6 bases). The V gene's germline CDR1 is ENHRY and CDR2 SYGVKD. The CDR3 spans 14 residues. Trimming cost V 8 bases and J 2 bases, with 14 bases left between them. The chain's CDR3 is CAIGGTDHTDTQYF. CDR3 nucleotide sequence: TGTGCCATCGGGGGGACGGACCACACAGATACGCAGTATTTT.

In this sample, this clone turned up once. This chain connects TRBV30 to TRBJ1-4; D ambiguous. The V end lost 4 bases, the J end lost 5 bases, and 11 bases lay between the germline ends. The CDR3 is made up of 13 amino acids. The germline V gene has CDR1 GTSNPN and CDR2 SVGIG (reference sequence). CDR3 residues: CAWTTRGNEKLFF. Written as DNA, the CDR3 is TGTGCCTGGACTACCCGAGGGAATGAAAAACTGTTTTTT. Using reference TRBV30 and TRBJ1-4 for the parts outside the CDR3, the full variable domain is SQTIHQWPATLVQPVGSPLSLECTVEGTSNPNLYWYRQAAGRGLQLLFYSVGIGQISSEVPQNLSASRPQDRQFILSSKKLLLSDSGFYLCAWTTRGNEKLFFGSGTQLSVL.

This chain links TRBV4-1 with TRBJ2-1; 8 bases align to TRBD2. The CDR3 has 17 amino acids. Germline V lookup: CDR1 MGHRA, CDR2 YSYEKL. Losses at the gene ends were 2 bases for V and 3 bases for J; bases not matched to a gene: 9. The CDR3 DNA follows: TGCGCCAGCAGCCAAAAACCGGGGGGGAGCGACTACAATGAGCAGTTCTTC. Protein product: CASSQKPGGSDYNEQFF.

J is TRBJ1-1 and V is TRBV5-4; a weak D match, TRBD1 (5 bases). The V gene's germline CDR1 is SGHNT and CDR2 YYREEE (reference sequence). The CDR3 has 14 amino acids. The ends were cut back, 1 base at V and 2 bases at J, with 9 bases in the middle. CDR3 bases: TGTGCCAGCAGCTTGTACGGGGGTAACACTGAAGCTTTCTTT. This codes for CASSLYGGNTEAFF.

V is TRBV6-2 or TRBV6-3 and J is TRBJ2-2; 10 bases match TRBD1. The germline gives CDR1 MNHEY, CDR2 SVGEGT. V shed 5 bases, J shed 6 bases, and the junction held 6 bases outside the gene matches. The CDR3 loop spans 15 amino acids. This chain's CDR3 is CASSIRTGGAGELFF. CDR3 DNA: TGTGCCAGCAGTATAAGGACAGGGGGGGCCGGGGAGCTGTTTTTT.

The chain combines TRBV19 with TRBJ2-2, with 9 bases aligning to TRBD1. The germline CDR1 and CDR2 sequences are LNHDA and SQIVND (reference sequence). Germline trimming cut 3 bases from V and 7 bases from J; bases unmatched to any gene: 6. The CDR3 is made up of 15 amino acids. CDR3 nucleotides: TGTGCCAGTAGTATGTCCGGGACAGGGAGCGGGGAGCTGTTTTTT. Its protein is CASSMSGTGSGELFF.

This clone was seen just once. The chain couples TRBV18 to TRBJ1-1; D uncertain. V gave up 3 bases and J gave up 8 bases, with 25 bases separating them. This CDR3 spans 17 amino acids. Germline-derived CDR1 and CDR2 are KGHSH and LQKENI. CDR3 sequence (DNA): TGTGCCAGCTCACCGCCTCTAAACCCCAGTTTGGGAGCCGAAGCTTTCTTT. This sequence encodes CASSPPLNPSLGAEAFF.

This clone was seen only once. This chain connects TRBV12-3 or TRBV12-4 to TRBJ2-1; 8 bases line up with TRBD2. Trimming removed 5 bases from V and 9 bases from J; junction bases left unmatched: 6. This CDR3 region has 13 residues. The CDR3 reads CASSKGLGGEQFF. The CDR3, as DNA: TGTGCCAGCAGTAAGGGACTAGGGGGTGAGCAGTTCTTC.

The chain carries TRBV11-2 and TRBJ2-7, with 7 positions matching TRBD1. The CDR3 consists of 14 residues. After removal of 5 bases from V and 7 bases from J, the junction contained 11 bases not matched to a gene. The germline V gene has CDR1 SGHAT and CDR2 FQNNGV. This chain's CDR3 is CASSPAPTGREQYF. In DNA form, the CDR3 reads TGTGCCAGCAGCCCCGCACCGACAGGGCGGGAGCAGTACTTC.

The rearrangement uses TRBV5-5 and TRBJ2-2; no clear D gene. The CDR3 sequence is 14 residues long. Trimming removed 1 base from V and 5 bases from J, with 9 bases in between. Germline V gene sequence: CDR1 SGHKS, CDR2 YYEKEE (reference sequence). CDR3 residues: CASSLLAGTGELFF. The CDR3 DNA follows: TGTGCCAGCAGCTTGTTAGCTGGAACCGGGGAGCTGTTTTTT. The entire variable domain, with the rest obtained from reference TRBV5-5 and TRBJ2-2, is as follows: DAGVTQSPTHLIKTRGQQVTLRCSPISGHKSVSWYQQVLGQGPQFIFQYYEKEERGRGNFPDRFSARQFPNYSSELNVNALLLGDSALYLCASSLLAGTGELFFGEGSRLTVL.

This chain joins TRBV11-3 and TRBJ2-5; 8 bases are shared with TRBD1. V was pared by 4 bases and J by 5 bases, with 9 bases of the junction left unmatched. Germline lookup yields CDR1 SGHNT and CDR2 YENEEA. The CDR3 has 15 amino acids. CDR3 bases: TGTGCCAGCAGCTATACCAGGGGGCGCCGGGAGACCCAGTACTTC. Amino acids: CASSYTRGRRETQYF.

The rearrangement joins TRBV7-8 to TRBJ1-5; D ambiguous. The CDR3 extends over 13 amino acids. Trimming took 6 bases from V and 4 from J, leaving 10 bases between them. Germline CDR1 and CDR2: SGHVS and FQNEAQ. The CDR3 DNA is TGTGCCAGCAGACTAGCCGCGAATCAGCCCCAGCATTTT. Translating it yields CASRLAANQPQHF.

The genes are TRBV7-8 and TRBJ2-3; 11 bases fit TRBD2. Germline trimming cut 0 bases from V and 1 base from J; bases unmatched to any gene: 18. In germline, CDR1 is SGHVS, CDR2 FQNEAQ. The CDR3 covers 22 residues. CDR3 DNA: TGTGCCAGCAGCTTAGCTCCCAGTATTCTCTCTAGCGGGGGGACCGGCACAGATACGCAGTATTTT. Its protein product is CASSLAPSILSSGGTGTDTQYF.

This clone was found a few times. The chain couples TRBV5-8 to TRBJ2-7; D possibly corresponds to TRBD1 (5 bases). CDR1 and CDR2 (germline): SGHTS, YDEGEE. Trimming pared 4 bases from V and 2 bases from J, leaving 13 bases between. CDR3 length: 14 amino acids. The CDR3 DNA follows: TGTGCCAGCAGCCAGGGCGGTCAGACCTACGAGCAGTACGTC. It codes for CASSQGGQTYEQYV.

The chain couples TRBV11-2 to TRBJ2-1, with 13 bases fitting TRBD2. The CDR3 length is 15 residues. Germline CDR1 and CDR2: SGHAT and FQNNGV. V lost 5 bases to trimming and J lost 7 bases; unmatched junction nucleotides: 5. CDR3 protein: CASSRGTSGANEQFF. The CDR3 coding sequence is TGTGCCAGCAGCCGAGGGACTAGCGGGGCAAATGAGCAGTTCTTC.

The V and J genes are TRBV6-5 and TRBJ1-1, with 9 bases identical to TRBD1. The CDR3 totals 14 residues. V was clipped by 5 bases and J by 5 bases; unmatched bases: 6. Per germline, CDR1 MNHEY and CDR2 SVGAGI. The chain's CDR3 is CASSPQGALTEAFF. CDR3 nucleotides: TGTGCCAGCAGTCCACAGGGGGCTCTGACTGAAGCTTTCTTT.

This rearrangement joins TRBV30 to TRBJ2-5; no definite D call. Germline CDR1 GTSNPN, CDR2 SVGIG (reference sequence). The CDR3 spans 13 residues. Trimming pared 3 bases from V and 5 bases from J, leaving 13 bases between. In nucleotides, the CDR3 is TGTGCCTGGAGACTGGTATCCAGGGAGACCCAGTACTTC. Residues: CAWRLVSRETQYF. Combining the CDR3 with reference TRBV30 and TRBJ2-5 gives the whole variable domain SQTIHQWPATLVQPVGSPLSLECTVEGTSNPNLYWYRQAAGRGLQLLFYSVGIGQISSEVPQNLSASRPQDRQFILSSKKLLLSDSGFYLCAWRLVSRETQYFGPGTRLLVL.

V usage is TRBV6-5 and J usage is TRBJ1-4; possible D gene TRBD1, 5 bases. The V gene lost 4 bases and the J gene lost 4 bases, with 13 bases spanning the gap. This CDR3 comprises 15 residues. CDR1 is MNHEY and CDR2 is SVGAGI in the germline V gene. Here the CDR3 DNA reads TGTGCCAGCAGTTCCTGGGGGGGAGGTAATGAAAAACTGTTTTTT. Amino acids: CASSSWGGGNEKLFF.

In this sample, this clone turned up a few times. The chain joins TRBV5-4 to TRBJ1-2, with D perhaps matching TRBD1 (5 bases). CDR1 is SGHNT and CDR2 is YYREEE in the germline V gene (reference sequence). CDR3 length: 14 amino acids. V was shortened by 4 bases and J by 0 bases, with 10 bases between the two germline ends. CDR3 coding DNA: TGTGCCAGCAGCGTTCTACAGGCTAACTATGGCTACACCTTC. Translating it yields CASSVLQANYGYTF.

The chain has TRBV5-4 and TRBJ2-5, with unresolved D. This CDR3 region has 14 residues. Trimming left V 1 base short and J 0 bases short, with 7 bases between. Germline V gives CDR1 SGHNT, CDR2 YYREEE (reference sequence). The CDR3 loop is CASSLSQDQETQYF. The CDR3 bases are TGTGCCAGCAGCTTGAGCCAGGACCAAGAGACCCAGTACTTC.

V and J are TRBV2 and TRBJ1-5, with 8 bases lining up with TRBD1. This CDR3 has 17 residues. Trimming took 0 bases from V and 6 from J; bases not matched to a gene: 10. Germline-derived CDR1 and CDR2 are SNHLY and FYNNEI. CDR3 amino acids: CASSEAFGTGRGQPQHF. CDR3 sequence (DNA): TGTGCCAGCAGTGAAGCCTTCGGGACAGGCAGGGGTCAGCCCCAGCATTTT.

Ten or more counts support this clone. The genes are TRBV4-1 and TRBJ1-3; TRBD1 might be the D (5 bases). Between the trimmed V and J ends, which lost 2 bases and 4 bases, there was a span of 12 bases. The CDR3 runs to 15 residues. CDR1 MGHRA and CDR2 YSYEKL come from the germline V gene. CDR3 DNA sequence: TGCGCCAGCAGCCAACCTGGGGGGGGAGGAAACACCATATATTTT. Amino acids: CASSQPGGGGNTIYF.